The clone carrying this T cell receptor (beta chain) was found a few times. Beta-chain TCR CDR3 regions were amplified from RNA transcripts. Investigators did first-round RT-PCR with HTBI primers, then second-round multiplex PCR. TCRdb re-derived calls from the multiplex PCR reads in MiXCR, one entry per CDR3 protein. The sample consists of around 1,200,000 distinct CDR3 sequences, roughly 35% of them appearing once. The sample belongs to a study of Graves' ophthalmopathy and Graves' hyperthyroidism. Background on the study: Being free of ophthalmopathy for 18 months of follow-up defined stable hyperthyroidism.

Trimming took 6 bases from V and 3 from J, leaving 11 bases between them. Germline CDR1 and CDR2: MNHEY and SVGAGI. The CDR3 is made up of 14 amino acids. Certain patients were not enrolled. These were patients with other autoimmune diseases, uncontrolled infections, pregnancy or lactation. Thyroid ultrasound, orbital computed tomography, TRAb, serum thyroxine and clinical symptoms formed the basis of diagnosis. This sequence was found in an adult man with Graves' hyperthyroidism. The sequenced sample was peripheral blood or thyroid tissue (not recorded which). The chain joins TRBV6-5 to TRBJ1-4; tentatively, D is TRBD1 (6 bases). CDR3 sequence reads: CASRNRTANEKLFF. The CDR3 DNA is TGTGCCAGCAGAAACAGGACAGCTAATGAAAAACTGTTTTTT.